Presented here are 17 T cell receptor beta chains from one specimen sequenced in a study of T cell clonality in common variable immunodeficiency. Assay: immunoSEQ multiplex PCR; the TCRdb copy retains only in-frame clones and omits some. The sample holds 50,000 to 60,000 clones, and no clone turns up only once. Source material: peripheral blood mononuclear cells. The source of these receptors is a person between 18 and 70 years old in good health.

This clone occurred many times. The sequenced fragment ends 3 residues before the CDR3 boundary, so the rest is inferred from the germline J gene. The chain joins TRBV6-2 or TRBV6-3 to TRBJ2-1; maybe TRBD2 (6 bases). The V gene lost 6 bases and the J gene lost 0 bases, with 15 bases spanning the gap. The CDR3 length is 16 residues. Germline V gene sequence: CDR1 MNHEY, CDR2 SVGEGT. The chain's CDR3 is CASSKGWRASYNEQFF. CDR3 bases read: TGTGCCAGCAGCAAGGGCTGGAGGGCCTCCTACAATGAG.

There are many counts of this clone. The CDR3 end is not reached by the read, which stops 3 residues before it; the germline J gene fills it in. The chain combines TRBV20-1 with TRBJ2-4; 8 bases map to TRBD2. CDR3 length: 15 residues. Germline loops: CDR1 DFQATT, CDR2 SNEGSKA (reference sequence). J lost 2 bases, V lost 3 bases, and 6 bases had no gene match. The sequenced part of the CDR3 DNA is TGCAGTGCTAGTGCGGGGGGTGGAACCAAAAACATT. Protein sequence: CSASAGGGTKNI. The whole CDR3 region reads CSASAGGGTKNIQYF.

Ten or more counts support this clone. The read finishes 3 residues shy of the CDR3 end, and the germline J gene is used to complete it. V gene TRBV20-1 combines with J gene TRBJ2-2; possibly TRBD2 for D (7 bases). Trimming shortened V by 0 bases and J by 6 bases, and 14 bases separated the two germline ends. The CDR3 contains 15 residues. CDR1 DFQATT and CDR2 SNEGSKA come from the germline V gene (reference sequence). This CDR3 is CSARDEGGAPGELFF. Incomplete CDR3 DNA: TGCAGTGCTAGAGATGAGGGGGGGGCCCCCGGGGAG.

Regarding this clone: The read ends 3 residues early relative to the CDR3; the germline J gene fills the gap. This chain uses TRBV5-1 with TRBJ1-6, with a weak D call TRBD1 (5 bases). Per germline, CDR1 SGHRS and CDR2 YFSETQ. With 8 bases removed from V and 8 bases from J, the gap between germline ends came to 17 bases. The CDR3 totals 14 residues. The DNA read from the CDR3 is TGCGCCAGTAGGGTTGGGGCAGACGATTCACCC. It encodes CASRVGADDSP. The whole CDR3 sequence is CASRVGADDSPLHF.

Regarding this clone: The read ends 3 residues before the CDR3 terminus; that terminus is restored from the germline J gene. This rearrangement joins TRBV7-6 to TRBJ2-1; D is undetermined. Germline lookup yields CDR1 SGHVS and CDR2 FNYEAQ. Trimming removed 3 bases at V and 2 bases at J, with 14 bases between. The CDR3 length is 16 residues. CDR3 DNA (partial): TGTGCCAGCAGCTTGGCAGGTCCGTACACCTACAATGAG. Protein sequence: CASSLAGPYTYNE. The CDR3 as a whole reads CASSLAGPYTYNEQFF.

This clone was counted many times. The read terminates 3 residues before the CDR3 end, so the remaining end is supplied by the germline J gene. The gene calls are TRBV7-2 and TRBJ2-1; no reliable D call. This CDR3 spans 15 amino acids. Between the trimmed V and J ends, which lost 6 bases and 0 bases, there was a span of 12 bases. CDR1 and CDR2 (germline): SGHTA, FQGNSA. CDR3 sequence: CASRTHMSSYNEQFF. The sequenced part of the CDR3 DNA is TGTGCCAGCAGAACCCACATGAGCTCCTACAATGAG. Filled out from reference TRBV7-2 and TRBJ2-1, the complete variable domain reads GAGVSQSPSNKVTEKGKDVELRCDPISGHTALYWYRQSLGQGLEFLIYFQGNSAPDKSGLPSDRFSAERTGGSVSTLTIQRTQQEDSAVYLCASRTHMSSYNEQFFGPGTRLTVL.

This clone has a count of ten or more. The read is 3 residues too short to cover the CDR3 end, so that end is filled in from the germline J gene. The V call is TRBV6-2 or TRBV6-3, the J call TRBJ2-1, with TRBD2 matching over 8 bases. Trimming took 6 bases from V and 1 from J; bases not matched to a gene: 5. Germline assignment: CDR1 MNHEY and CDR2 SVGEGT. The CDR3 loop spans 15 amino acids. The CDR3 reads CASSRTSPSYNEQFF. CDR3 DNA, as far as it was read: TGTGCCAGCAGCCGGACTAGCCCTTCCTACAATGAG.

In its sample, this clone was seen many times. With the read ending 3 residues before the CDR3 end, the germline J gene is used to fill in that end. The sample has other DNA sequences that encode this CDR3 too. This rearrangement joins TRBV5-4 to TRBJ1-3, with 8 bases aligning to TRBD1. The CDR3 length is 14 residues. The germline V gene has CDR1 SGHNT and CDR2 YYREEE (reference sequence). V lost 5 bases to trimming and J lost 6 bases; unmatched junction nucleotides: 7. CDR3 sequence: CASRQDRGTNTIYF. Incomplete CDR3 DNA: TGTGCCAGCAGACAAGACAGGGGAACAAACACC. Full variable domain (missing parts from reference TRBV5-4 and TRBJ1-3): ETGVTQSPTHLIKTRGQQVTLRCSSQSGHNTVSWYQQALGQGPQFIFQYYREEENGRGNFPPRFSGLQFPNYSSELNVNALELDDSALYLCASRQDRGTNTIYFGEGSWLTVV.

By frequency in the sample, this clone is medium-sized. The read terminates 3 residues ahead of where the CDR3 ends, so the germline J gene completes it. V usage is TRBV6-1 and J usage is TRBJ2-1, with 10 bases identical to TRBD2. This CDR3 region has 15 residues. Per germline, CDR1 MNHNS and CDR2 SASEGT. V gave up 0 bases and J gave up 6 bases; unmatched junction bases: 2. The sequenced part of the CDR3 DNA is TGTGCCAGCAGTGAAGCAGCGGGGGGGCCCAATGAG. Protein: CASSEAAGGPNE. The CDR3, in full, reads CASSEAAGGPNEQFF.

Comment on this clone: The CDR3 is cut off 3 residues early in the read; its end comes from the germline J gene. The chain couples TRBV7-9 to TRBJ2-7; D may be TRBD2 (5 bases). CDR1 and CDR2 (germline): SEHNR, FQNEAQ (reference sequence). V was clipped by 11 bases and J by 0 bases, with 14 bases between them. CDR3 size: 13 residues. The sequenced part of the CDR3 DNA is TGTGCCGGTTCGGACTCAAGCTCCTACGAG. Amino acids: CAGSDSSSYE. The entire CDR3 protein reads CAGSDSSSYEQYF.

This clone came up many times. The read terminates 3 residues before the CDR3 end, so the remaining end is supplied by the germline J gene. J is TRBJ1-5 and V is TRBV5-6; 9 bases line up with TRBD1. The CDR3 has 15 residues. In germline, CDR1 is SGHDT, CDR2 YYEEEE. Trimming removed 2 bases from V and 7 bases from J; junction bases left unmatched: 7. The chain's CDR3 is CASSFGTGSWQPQHF. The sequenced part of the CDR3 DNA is TGTGCCAGCAGCTTCGGGACAGGGTCTTGGCAGCCC.

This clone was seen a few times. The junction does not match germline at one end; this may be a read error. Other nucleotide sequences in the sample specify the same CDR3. The CDR3 DNA, read in part, is TGTGCCAGCAGTGAAGGGACATATACTGGAAACACG. It translates to CASSEGTYTGNT. The entire CDR3 protein reads CASSEGTYTGNTIYF. The rearrangement uses TRBV2 and TRBJ1-3; tentative D call: TRBD1 (5 bases). The read ends 3 residues early relative to the CDR3; the germline J gene fills the gap. Germline loops: CDR1 SNHLY, CDR2 FYNNEI. The CDR3 length is 15 residues.

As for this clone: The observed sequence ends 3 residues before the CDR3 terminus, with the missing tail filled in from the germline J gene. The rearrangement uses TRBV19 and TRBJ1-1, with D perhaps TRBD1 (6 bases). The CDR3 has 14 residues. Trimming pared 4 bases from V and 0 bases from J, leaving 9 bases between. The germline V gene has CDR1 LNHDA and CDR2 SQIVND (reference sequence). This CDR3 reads CASSTGQLNTEAFF. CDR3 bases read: TGTGCCAGTAGTACCGGACAGCTGAACACTGAA.

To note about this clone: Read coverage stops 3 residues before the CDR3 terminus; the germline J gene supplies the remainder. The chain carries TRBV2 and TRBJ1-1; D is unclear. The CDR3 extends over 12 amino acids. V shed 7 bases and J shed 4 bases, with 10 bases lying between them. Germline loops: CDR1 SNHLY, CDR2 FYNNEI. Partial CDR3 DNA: TGTGCCAGCATTGATGGGCCCACTGAA. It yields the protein CASIDGPTE. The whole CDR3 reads CASIDGPTEAFF.

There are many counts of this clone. CDR3 DNA, as far as it was read: TGTGCCAGCAGTGAAGCTGAAGGGGGCGCGCCCTATGGC. Its translation: CASSEAEGGAPYG. The entire CDR3 reads CASSEAEGGAPYGYTF. The chain links TRBV6-1 to TRBJ1-2; TRBD1 agrees at 7 bases. The read gets to within 3 residues of the CDR3 end, and the germline J gene fills in the rest. The CDR3 sequence is 16 residues long. The germline CDR1 and CDR2 sequences are MNHNS and SASEGT. Trimming at V came to 0 bases and at J to 4 bases, leaving 8 bases not matched to a gene.

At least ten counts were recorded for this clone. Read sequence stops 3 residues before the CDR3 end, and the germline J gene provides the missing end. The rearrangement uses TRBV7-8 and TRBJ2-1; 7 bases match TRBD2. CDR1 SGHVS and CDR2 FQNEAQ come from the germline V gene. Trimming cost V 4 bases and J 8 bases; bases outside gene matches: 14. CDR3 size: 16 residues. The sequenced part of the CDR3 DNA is TGTGCCAGCAGCTACCGGACTGGCGGGAGTGGCGATGAG. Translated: CASSYRTGGSGDE. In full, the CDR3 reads CASSYRTGGSGDEQFF.

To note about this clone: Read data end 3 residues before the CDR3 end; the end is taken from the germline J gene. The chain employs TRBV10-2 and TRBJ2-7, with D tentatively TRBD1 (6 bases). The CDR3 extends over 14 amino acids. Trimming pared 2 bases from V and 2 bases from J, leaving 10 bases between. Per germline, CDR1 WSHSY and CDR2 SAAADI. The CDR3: CASSEGQITYEQYF. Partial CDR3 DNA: TGCGCCAGCAGTGAGGGACAGATCACCTACGAG.